The T cell receptor beta chain under discussion was sequenced for a study of T cells after yellow fever vaccination. Turning to the study itself: Low-cell-number fractions were prepared with SMART-Seq v4 Ultra Low Input.

The V and J ends lost 0 bases and 10 bases respectively, with 13 bases between them. The germline V gene has CDR1 DFQATT and CDR2 SNEGSKA (reference sequence). This CDR3 is 13 amino acids long. This clonotype showed up just a few times. Study results and caveats: It was a weaker secondary response, yet one that peaked faster, at day 5 versus 15. Subsequent to the booster, the majority of primary-vaccination clones reappeared (less than 97% CD4, 70% to 90% CD8).

A 5'RACE template-switching step, the method used to make TCR cDNA, added a universal primer site and UMIs. MiXCR was run by TCRdb on the 5' RACE reads, yielding one entry per CDR3 protein. The repertoire holds some 96,000 distinct CDR3 sequences, 8% to 10% seen once, with around 17% in the top ten. This sample comprised CD8+ T cells not binding an NS4B(214-222) dextramer, sorted from PBMCs, obtained around 14 days after the first yellow fever vaccination. The genes are TRBV20-1 and TRBJ2-1; D is uncertain. The sequence was collected from a man between 18 and 29 years old who received the YFV17D yellow fever vaccine. CDR3 region: CSARDRDIPEQFF. CDR3 nucleotide sequence: TGCAGTGCTAGAGATCGAGACATCCCCGAGCAGTTCTTC.